This T cell receptor beta chain was sequenced in a study of T-cell memory formation after mild COVID-19. Study-wide results and limits: There was a balanced CD4/CD8 profile in clones contracting day 15 to 85, and later expanders leaned CD4+. Specificity for SARS-CoV-2 was not confirmed among the second-wave clones peaking on day 37. Cross-reactive memory apparently joined, as some responding clones appeared in pre-infection memory.

The CDR3 extends over 15 amino acids. Trimming left V 8 bases short and J 1 base short, with 18 bases between. Germline assignment: CDR1 SGHRS and CDR2 YFSETQ. UMIs and sample barcodes were carried by the TCR alpha and TCR beta cDNA libraries that 5'RACE produced using constant-segment primers. In TCRdb, the 5' RACE reads were re-called with MiXCR into one record per CDR3 protein. This sample carries roughly 200,000 distinct CDR3 sequences, around 9.5% of them seen once, and the ten largest clones take 3% to 4%. This clonotype was seen a few times. Its cognate antigen is unknown. Sequenced sample: PBMCs or a T cell subset sorted from them (not recorded which). The clonotype was recovered from a man younger than 35 who had mild COVID-19 (a few samples of this study predate the infection). Cell type and time point are not known. The rearrangement links TRBV5-1 to TRBJ2-5; the D gene could be TRBD1 or TRBD2 (6 bases each). DNA for the CDR3: TGCGCCAGTAGGAGCCTTGGGGGGCCCCAAGAGACCCAGTACTTC. This translates into CASRSLGGPQETQYF.